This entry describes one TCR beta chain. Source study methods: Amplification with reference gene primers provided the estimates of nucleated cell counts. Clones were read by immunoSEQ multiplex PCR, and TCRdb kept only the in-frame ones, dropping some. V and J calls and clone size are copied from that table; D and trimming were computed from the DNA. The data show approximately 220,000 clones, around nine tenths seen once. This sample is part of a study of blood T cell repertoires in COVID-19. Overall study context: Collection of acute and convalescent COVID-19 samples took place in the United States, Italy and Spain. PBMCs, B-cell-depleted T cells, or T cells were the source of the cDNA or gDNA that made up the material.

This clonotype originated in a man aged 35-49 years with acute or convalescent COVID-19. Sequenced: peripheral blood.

The CDR3 nucleotides are TGTGCCAGCAGCAGAGGACAGGTCGCCGGGGAGCTGTTTTTT. Translation: CASSRGQVAGELFF. The rearrangement links TRBV21-1 to TRBJ2-2; the table names TRBD1, a call not compared with the DNA. TRBV21-1 constitutes a pseudogene. The CDR3 extends over 14 amino acids.